What follows are 10 T cell receptor beta chains derived from one specimen sequenced in a study of blood T cell repertoires in COVID-19. Assay: immunoSEQ multiplex PCR; the TCRdb copy retains only in-frame clones and omits some. The table records a few hundred thousand clones, about 91% of them present only once. Sequenced material: peripheral blood. Receptors originate from a woman in her 30s with COVID-19, enrolled during active disease.

The rearrangement uses TRBV15 and TRBJ1-5; TRBD1 matches 10 bases. This CDR3 has 15 amino acids. Germline-derived CDR1 and CDR2 are LNHNV and YYDKDF (reference sequence). V lost 4 bases and J lost 7; bases outside the gene matches: 7. The CDR3: CATSIDRGHGQPQHF. DNA for the CDR3: TGTGCCACCAGCATAGACAGGGGGCACGGGCAGCCCCAGCATTTT.

This rearrangement joins TRBV7-8 to TRBJ2-5; 7 positions match TRBD2. This CDR3 comprises 15 residues. V trimming: 5 bases; J trimming: 3 bases; junction bases outside the gene matches: 9. Germline values: CDR1 SGHVS, CDR2 FQNEAQ. CDR3 DNA: TGTGCCAGCAGCACAGCGCCGGCGGGGGAAGAGACCCAGTACTTC. Translation gives CASSTAPAGEETQYF.

The count of this clone is one. The rearrangement joins TRBV5-3 to TRBJ2-2; TRBD2 matches at 9 bases. TRBV5-3 is an ORF for which the function is uncertain. The CDR3 has 18 residues. V gave up 6 bases and J gave up 3 bases; unmatched junction bases: 15. CDR3 nucleotides: TGTGCCAGAACATATCCCGGGACTAGCTTCTTAGACACCGGGGAGCTGTTTTTT. This encodes CARTYPGTSFLDTGELFF.

The chain couples TRBV11-3 to TRBJ1-4; tentative D call: TRBD1 (6 bases). Trimming pared 4 bases from V and 4 bases from J, leaving 13 bases between. This CDR3 region has 15 residues. Germline V gene data show CDR1 as SGHNT and CDR2 as YENEEA. The CDR3 DNA follows: TGTGCCAGCAGCTCGAGGACAGCTCTTAATGAAAAACTGTTTTTT. This codes for CASSSRTALNEKLFF.

The genes are TRBV5-1 and TRBJ1-6; 7 bases match TRBD1. The germline CDR1 and CDR2 sequences are SGHRS and YFSETQ. This CDR3 is 14 amino acids long. V was pared by 4 bases and J by 15 bases, with 13 bases of the junction left unmatched. The CDR3 nucleotides read TGCGCCAGCAGCATAGGACAGGACCCCGCCAGCCTCCACTTT. It yields the protein CASSIGQDPASLHF.

The chain combines TRBV6-2 or TRBV6-3 with TRBJ1-2, with TRBD1 matching 8 bases. V was clipped by 2 bases and J by 13 bases; unmatched bases: 9. The germline V gene encodes CDR1 MNHEY and CDR2 SVGEGT. The length of the CDR3 is 13 residues. For the CDR3, the DNA is TGTGCCAGCAGTTACCCTCAGGGGGCCGATCCCACCTTC. It encodes CASSYPQGADPTF.

The J gene is TRBJ2-7, the V gene TRBV5-5; 7 bases match TRBD1. The CDR3 loop spans 14 amino acids. V lost 3 bases, J lost 0 bases, and 3 bases stayed unmatched. Germline V gene data show CDR1 as SGHKS and CDR2 as YYEKEE (reference sequence). The CDR3 nucleotides are TGTGCCAGCAGCTCCACAGGGGTCTCCTACGAGCAGTACGTC. It translates to CASSSTGVSYEQYV.

V gene TRBV7-3 combines with J gene TRBJ2-5; 8 bases are shared with TRBD2. Per the germline V gene, CDR1 is SGHTA and CDR2 is FQGTGA. V lost 5 bases and J lost 2; bases outside the gene matches: 7. The CDR3 length is 15 residues. CDR3 amino acids: CASSPSTGGQETQYF. The CDR3, as DNA: TGTGCCAGCAGCCCATCAACGGGGGGGCAAGAGACCCAGTACTTC.

This clone was observed a handful of times. The rearrangement uses TRBV12-2 and TRBJ1-2; the table assigns TRBD1, which was not confirmed against the DNA. TRBV12-2 is listed as a pseudogene. The CDR3 totals 15 residues. The CDR3 sequence: CASRIPTGYNYGYTF. The CDR3 coding sequence is TGTGCAAGTCGCATACCGACAGGATATAACTATGGCTACACCTTC.

The J gene is TRBJ1-6, the V gene TRBV28, with unresolved D. Trimming shortened V by 5 bases and J by 9 bases, and 14 bases separated the two germline ends. This CDR3 contains 14 residues. Germline V gene lookup returns CDR1 MDHEN and CDR2 SYDVKM. CDR3 in DNA: TGTGCCAGCAGTATTCAGGCCGCTCGTTCACCCCTCCACTTT. Translated: CASSIQAARSPLHF. The variable domain in full, with the rest retrieved from reference TRBV28 and TRBJ1-6, is DVKVTQSSRYLVKRTGEKVFLECVQDMDHENMFWYRQDPGLGLRLIYFSYDVKMKEKGDIPEGYSVSREKKERFSLILESASTNQTSMYLCASSIQAARSPLHFGNGTRLTVT.